Detailed here is one T cell receptor beta chain. CDR1 ENHRY and CDR2 SYGVKD come from the germline V gene. The J segment lost 6 bases and the V segment lost 4 bases, leaving 6 bases of the junction unmatched. The CDR3 length is 14 residues. The sample is drawn from a study of technical replicates of blood from several donors. Profiling relied on immunoSEQ multiplex PCR, and the TCRdb table lists in-frame clones only, not all of them. Here the sample spans roughly 83,000 clones, over 85% being singletons. The chain carries TRBV10-3 and TRBJ1-3; 7 bases match TRBD1. Sequences were obtained from T cells isolated from PBMCs. The receptor was derived from a human donor in good health. This chain's CDR3 is CAISVGGQTNTIYF. DNA for the CDR3: TGTGCCATCAGTGTGGGGGGACAGACAAACACCATATATTTT.